The rows below give T cell receptor beta chains drawn from one sample of a study of cytomegalovirus exposure and HLA in healthy donors. TCRdb's copy holds only in-frame clones and misses some; the assay was immunoSEQ multiplex PCR. The profile shows fewer than 150,000 clones, about nine tenths of them singletons. The sequenced sample was PBMCs. The receptors originated from a man younger than 35 in good health and CMV-seronegative. Both conserved end residues are part of each CDR3. D genes are given only for firm matches. Only some rows state a clone size, as once, few, many or a class for expanded clones.

v_gene	j_gene	d_gene	abundance	CDR3aa	CDR3nt
TRBV7-8	TRBJ1-2	TRBD1	-	CASSLAGDREAGYTF	TGTGCCAGCAGCTTAGCAGGGGACAGGGAGGCTGGCTACACCTTC
TRBV10-1	TRBJ2-2	-	-	CASSPGTEGAGELFF	TGCGCCAGCAGTCCCGGGACGGAGGGCGCCGGGGAGCTGTTTTTT
TRBV28	TRBJ2-5	TRBD1	-	CASSFNPAKTGGGETQYF	TGTGCCAGCAGTTTCAACCCCGCAAAGACAGGGGGCGGGGAGACCCAGTACTTC
TRBV28	TRBJ1-1	-	-	CASSPVIPNTEAFF	TGTGCCAGCAGCCCAGTAATCCCGAACACTGAAGCTTTCTTT
TRBV6-5	TRBJ2-5	TRBD2	-	CASSQTREAQYF	TGTGCCAGCAGCCAGACCCGGGAGGCCCAGTACTTC
TRBV5-1	TRBJ2-5	-	-	CASSRRDSPKEETQYF	TGCGCCAGCAGCCGGAGGGACAGCCCCAAAGAAGAGACCCAGTACTTC
TRBV5-1	TRBJ2-1	-	-	CASSANRGGEQFF	TGCGCCAGCAGCGCAAACAGGGGAGGTGAGCAGTTCTTC
TRBV5-1	TRBJ1-1	TRBD1	-	CASSLETGVTEAFF	TGCGCCAGCAGCTTGGAGACAGGGGTCACTGAAGCTTTCTTT
TRBV2	TRBJ2-2	-	once	CASSEFTFDSLITGELFF	TGTGCCAGCAGTGAATTTACGTTCGACAGTTTAATCACCGGGGAGCTGTTTTTT
TRBV6-1	TRBJ2-7	TRBD1	-	CASNARDSYEQYF	TGTGCCAGCAATGCCCGGGACAGCTACGAGCAGTACTTC
TRBV7-9	TRBJ2-5	TRBD2	-	CASSPEAGDGETQYF	TGTGCCAGCAGTCCAGAAGCGGGGGACGGGGAGACCCAGTACTTC
TRBV6-6	TRBJ1-1	-	few	CASSYSTDTEAFF	TGTGCCAGCAGTTACTCTACGGACACTGAAGCTTTCTTT
TRBV28	TRBJ1-2	TRBD1	once	CASSGRDSISYGYTF	TGTGCCAGCAGTGGCCGGGACAGCATAAGTTATGGCTACACCTTC
TRBV6-5	TRBJ2-1	TRBD1	-	CASSYTRQGTNEQFF	TGTGCCAGCAGTTACACAAGACAGGGGACCAATGAGCAGTTCTTC
TRBV29-1	TRBJ1-2	TRBD1	-	CSGSDRGLDGYTF	TGCAGCGGATCGGACAGGGGGCTAGATGGCTACACCTTC
TRBV5-1	TRBJ1-1	-	-	CASSWGDGNTEAFF	TGCGCCAGCAGCTGGGGGGACGGAAACACTGAAGCTTTCTTT
TRBV2	TRBJ1-3	-	-	CASSVRTSGNTIYF	TGTGCCAGCAGTGTCCGGACTTCTGGAAACACCATATATTTT
TRBV5-1	TRBJ2-5	TRBD1	-	CASSLEGGTETQYF	TGCGCCAGCAGCTTGGAAGGGGGCACAGAGACCCAGTACTTC
TRBV5-6	TRBJ1-1	TRBD1	-	CASSLRGLDDTEAFF	TGTGCCAGCAGCTTGAGGGGGCTAGATGACACTGAAGCTTTCTTT
TRBV7-2	TRBJ1-1	-	-	CASSFYAVSTEAFF	TGTGCCAGCAGCTTTTATGCGGTATCGACTGAAGCTTTCTTT
TRBV6-1	TRBJ2-1	-	-	CASRTGAYSYNEQFF	TGTGCCAGCAGGACAGGAGCCTACTCCTACAATGAGCAGTTCTTC
TRBV27	TRBJ2-1	TRBD2	-	CASSLLTSGGPRWDEQFF	TGTGCCAGCAGTTTACTGACTAGCGGGGGGCCTCGCTGGGATGAGCAGTTCTTC
TRBV18	TRBJ1-6	TRBD1	-	CASSPDRGDSPLHF	TGTGCCAGCTCTCCGGACAGGGGGGATTCACCCCTCCACTTT
TRBV27	TRBJ1-2	TRBD1	-	CASSIDRDSFYGYTF	TGTGCCAGCAGTATAGACCGGGACAGCTTCTATGGCTACACCTTC
TRBV13	TRBJ2-7	-	-	CASGKGYYEQYF	TGTGCCAGCGGGAAGGGGTACTACGAGCAGTACTTC
TRBV18	TRBJ1-2	-	-	CASSPLNLGYTF	TGTGCCAGCTCACCACTTAATCTTGGCTACACCTTC
TRBV21-1	TRBJ2-3	-	few	CASSKGGRAADTQYF	TGTGCCAGCAGCAAAGGCGGGAGGGCCGCAGATACGCAGTATTTT
TRBV11-2	TRBJ1-2	-	few	CASSPDSGFRGYTF	TGTGCCAGCAGCCCAGACTCAGGGTTTCGTGGCTACACCTTC